These 22 T cell receptor beta chains were sequenced from one sample in a study of CD8 T cell repertoires and HIV-1 epitope variants. Some clones are missing from TCRdb's copy, which holds only in-frame ones; the method was immunoSEQ multiplex PCR. Here the sample spans 95,000 or so clones, 70% to 75% being singletons. The sample was uncultured baseline CD8+ T cells from peripheral blood mononuclear cells (PBMCs). The receptors were sampled from a male donor with HIV.

The chain joins TRBV7-2 to TRBJ1-5; a possible D gene is TRBD1 (6 bases). V shed 3 bases and J shed 7 bases, with 22 bases lying between them. CDR1 is SGHTA, CDR2 FQGNSA, per germline. This CDR3 region has 17 residues. The CDR3 loop is CASSLAPGQGSGQPQHF. The CDR3 nucleotides are TGTGCCAGCAGCTTGGCTCCGGGGCAGGGGTCAGGGCAGCCCCAGCATTTT.

This clone was seen a few times. The rearrangement links TRBV5-6 to TRBJ2-1, with TRBD1 matching over 8 bases. V lost 4 bases, J lost 6 bases, and 9 bases stayed unmatched. Germline CDR1 reads SGHDT; CDR2 reads YYEEEE. The CDR3 sequence is 15 residues long. In nucleotides, the CDR3 is TGTGCCAGCAGCACTCGGACAGGGTTTTTCAATGAGCAGTTCTTC. Amino acids: CASSTRTGFFNEQFF.

This chain links TRBV7-2 with TRBJ2-7; TRBD2 agrees at 12 bases. The J segment lost 1 base and the V segment lost 4 bases, leaving 8 bases of the junction unmatched. Germline V gene sequence: CDR1 SGHTA, CDR2 FQGNSA. This CDR3 is built from 17 residues. CDR3 residues: CASSSPGLAGLSYEQYF. The CDR3 bases are TGTGCCAGCAGCTCCCCGGGACTAGCGGGTCTTTCCTACGAGCAGTACTTC.

This clone was seen once. V and J are TRBV6-5 and TRBJ2-4; tentatively, D is TRBD1 (5 bases). Trimming cost V 10 bases and J 7 bases, with 17 bases left between them. Germline CDR1 MNHEY, CDR2 SVGAGI. The CDR3 spans 13 residues. The CDR3 DNA reads as TGTGCCACCGCAGAGGTCTCAGGGAACATTCAGTACTTC. Its protein is CATAEVSGNIQYF.

In its sample, this clone was seen a few times. The DNA for the CDR3 is TGTGCCAGCGGCAGAAACGGTGAAAAACTGTTTTTT. Protein: CASGRNGEKLFF. The V call is TRBV6-1, the J call TRBJ1-4; no definite D call. Trimming removed 8 bases at V and 7 bases at J, with 11 bases between. The germline CDR1 and CDR2 sequences are MNHNS and SASEGT. This CDR3 comprises 12 residues.

The chain recombines TRBV29-1 with TRBJ2-2, with TRBD2 matching 13 bases. Germline V CDR1 and CDR2: SQVTM, ANQGSEA. With 7 bases clipped from V and 5 bases from J, the junction kept 4 bases outside the gene matches. The CDR3 has 14 residues. Here the CDR3 reads CSERTSGRTGELFF. CDR3 sequence (DNA): TGCAGCGAGCGGACTAGCGGGAGAACCGGGGAGCTGTTTTTT.

The chain recombines TRBV7-2 with TRBJ2-7; 9 bases are shared with TRBD1. The CDR3 sequence is 14 residues long. The junction had 7 bases not matched to a gene; V was cut back by 5 bases and J by 5 bases. Germline loops: CDR1 SGHTA, CDR2 FQGNSA. The CDR3 loop reads CASSPGQGKDEQYF. For the CDR3, the DNA is TGTGCCAGCAGCCCGGGACAGGGAAAGGACGAGCAGTACTTC.

The chain recombines TRBV19 with TRBJ2-1, with a tentative D call TRBD1 (5 bases). V was pared by 3 bases and J by 6 bases, with 15 bases between. Germline CDR1 is LNHDA and CDR2 is SQIVND (reference sequence). The CDR3 is 15 residues long. Here the CDR3 DNA reads TGTGCCAGTAGTATTTGGCAGGGAACGGGCAATGAGCAGTTCTTC. Translation gives CASSIWQGTGNEQFF. The whole variable domain, remainder taken from reference TRBV19 and TRBJ2-1, is DGGITQSPKYLFRKEGQNVTLSCEQNLNHDAMYWYRQDPGQGLRLIYYSQIVNDFQKGDIAEGYSVSREKKESFPLTVTSAQKNPTAFYLCASSIWQGTGNEQFFGPGTRLTVL.

The V call is TRBV15, the J call TRBJ2-3, with TRBD1 identical over 11 bases. With 8 bases clipped from V and 2 bases from J, the junction kept 0 bases outside the gene matches. The CDR3 is made up of 13 amino acids. CDR1 and CDR2 from the germline V gene are LNHNV and YYDKDF (reference sequence). The CDR3 here is CATGQGATDTQYF. The CDR3 DNA reads as TGTGCCACCGGACAGGGGGCCACAGATACGCAGTATTTT.

The genes are TRBV19 and TRBJ2-7; tentative D call: TRBD2 (7 bases). V was pared by 4 bases and J by 3 bases, with 19 bases between. Germline values: CDR1 LNHDA, CDR2 SQIVND (reference sequence). The CDR3 sequence is 16 residues long. The CDR3 is CASSTQGGGMSYEQYF. As DNA, the CDR3 is TGTGCCAGTAGTACCCAGGGAGGGGGAATGAGCTACGAGCAGTACTTC.

V is TRBV6-6 and J is TRBJ2-7, with D possibly TRBD2 on 6 matching bases. The germline V gene has CDR1 MNHNY and CDR2 SVGAGI (reference sequence). Trimming cost V 2 bases and J 1 base, with 12 bases left between them. CDR3 length: 15 amino acids. CDR3 in DNA: TGTGCCAGCAGTTACGGTCGGGGGTGGTCCTACGAGCAGTACTTC. It encodes CASSYGRGWSYEQYF.

The chain joins TRBV6-1 to TRBJ2-2; the D gene is possibly TRBD1 (6 bases). V lost 1 base and J lost 1, with 16 bases in between. CDR1 MNHNS and CDR2 SASEGT come from the germline V gene. This CDR3 comprises 18 residues. The chain's CDR3 is CASSEVGRGPLNTGELFF. The DNA for the CDR3 is TGTGCCAGCAGTGAAGTAGGCAGGGGACCCCTGAACACCGGGGAGCTGTTTTTT.

The V call is TRBV5-6, the J call TRBJ1-2; TRBD1 matches at 10 bases. The V and J ends lost 4 bases and 7 bases, in that order; junction bases with no gene match: 10. The CDR3 is made up of 15 amino acids. The germline V gene has CDR1 SGHDT and CDR2 YYEEEE. The CDR3 sequence: CASSPAGTGVFGYTF. In nucleotides, the CDR3 is TGTGCCAGCAGCCCAGCCGGGACAGGGGTTTTTGGCTACACCTTC.

This clone occurred a few times. V and J are TRBV7-3 and TRBJ1-1; D gene uncertain. Deletions cut 2 bases from V and 1 base from J, with 5 bases between. The CDR3 runs to 13 residues. Per germline, CDR1 SGHTA and CDR2 FQGTGA. CDR3 in amino acids: CASSLGRNTEAFF. The CDR3 region has the DNA TGTGCCAGCAGCTTAGGGCGGAACACTGAAGCTTTCTTT. Full variable domain (rest looked up from reference TRBV7-3 and TRBJ1-1): GAGVSQTPSNKVTEKGKYVELRCDPISGHTALYWYRQSLGQGPEFLIYFQGTGAADDSGLPNDRFFAVRPEGSVSTLKIQRTERGDSAVYLCASSLGRNTEAFFGQGTRLTVV.

The chain combines TRBV7-6 with TRBJ2-1; 10 nucleotides match TRBD2. Germline CDR1 is SGHVS and CDR2 is FNYEAQ. The length of the CDR3 is 16 residues. Germline trimming cut 1 base from V and 4 bases from J; bases unmatched to any gene: 4. CDR3 bases: TGTGCCAGCAGCTTAGGGACTAGCGGCACTTACAATGAGCAGTTCTTC. This codes for CASSLGTSGTYNEQFF.

The sample holds one count of this clone. This rearrangement joins TRBV6-1 to TRBJ1-2; TRBD1 matches 7 bases. The CDR3 spans 12 residues. V trimming: 11 bases; J trimming: 7 bases; junction bases outside the gene matches: 10. Germline CDR1 is MNHNS and CDR2 is SASEGT. Here the CDR3 reads CAVLDRSGGYTF. The CDR3 DNA reads as TGTGCCGTACTGGACAGGTCAGGTGGCTACACCTTC.

This chain connects TRBV7-8 to TRBJ1-4; D gene uncertain. V dropped 5 bases and J dropped 4 bases, with 11 bases sitting between them. The CDR3 covers 14 residues. Germline CDR1 SGHVS, CDR2 FQNEAQ. For the CDR3, the DNA is TGTGCCAGCAGCCGCTCCCTGGATAATGAAAAACTGTTTTTT. It specifies CASSRSLDNEKLFF.

This clone was observed a few times. The chain links TRBV7-2 to TRBJ1-5; weak D call: TRBD1 (5 bases). The germline V and J ends were trimmed by 8 bases and 3 bases, with 14 bases remaining between them. The CDR3 is made up of 14 amino acids. Germline V gene data show CDR1 as SGHTA and CDR2 as FQGNSA. CDR3 region: CASAQAGINQPQHF. CDR3 DNA: TGTGCCAGCGCCCAGGCAGGGATCAATCAGCCCCAGCATTTT.

This chain links TRBV29-1 with TRBJ1-2; TRBD1 is a possible D gene (5 bases). This CDR3 is built from 13 residues. CDR1 is SQVTM and CDR2 is ANQGSEA in the germline V gene. V was clipped by 7 bases and J by 2 bases, with 14 bases between them. The CDR3 nucleotides read TGCAGCGGAGCCCTCGGGGGGAACTATGGCTACACCTTC. Protein: CSGALGGNYGYTF.

The V and J genes are TRBV29-1 and TRBJ1-5, with D possibly being TRBD1 (6 bases). Germline assignment: CDR1 SQVTM and CDR2 ANQGSEA. V was pared by 4 bases and J by 2 bases, with 21 bases between. CDR3 length: 17 amino acids. For the CDR3, the DNA is TGCAGCGTTGCCAACCGGACAGATAGTTTTGGCAATCAGCCCCAGCATTTT. This codes for CSVANRTDSFGNQPQHF.

To note about this clone: At the DNA level, this CDR3 is encoded by other sequences in the same sample as well. The rearrangement links TRBV27 to TRBJ2-7; D gene ambiguous. Germline V lookup: CDR1 MNHEY, CDR2 SMNVEV (reference sequence). CDR3 size: 13 residues. V was clipped by 5 bases and J by 0 bases, with 8 bases between them. The CDR3 DNA reads TGTGCCAGCAGTCTTAAAAGCTCCTACGAGCAGTACTTC. Its translation: CASSLKSSYEQYF.

CDR3 in amino acids: CASNEVSGANVLTF. In DNA, the CDR3 is TGTGCCAGCAATGAGGTCTCTGGGGCCAACGTCCTGACTTTC. The V gene is TRBV27, the J gene TRBJ2-6; D is ambiguous. Trimming removed 7 bases at V and 0 bases at J, with 7 bases between. The germline CDR1 and CDR2 sequences are MNHEY and SMNVEV (reference sequence). The CDR3 has 14 amino acids. The variable domain in full, with the rest retrieved from reference TRBV27 and TRBJ2-6, is EAQVTQNPRYLITVTGKKLTVTCSQNMNHEYMSWYRQDPGLGLRQIYYSMNVEVTDKGDVPEGYKVSRKEKRNFPLILESPSPNQTSLYFCASNEVSGANVLTFGAGSRLTVL.